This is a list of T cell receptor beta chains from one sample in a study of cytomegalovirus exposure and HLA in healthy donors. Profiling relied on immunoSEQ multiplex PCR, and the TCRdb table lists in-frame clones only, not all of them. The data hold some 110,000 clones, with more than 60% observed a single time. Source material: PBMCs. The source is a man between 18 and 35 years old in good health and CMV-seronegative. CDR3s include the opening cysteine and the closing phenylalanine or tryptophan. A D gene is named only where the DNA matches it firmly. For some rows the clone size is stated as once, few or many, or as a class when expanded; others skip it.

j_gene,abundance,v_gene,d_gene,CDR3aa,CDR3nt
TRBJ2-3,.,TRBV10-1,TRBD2,CASSLGLAVTDTQYF,TGCGCCAGCAGTCTCGGACTAGCGGTAACAGATACGCAGTATTTT
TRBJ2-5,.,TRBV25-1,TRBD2,CASSDHLAGRQETQYF,TGTGCCAGCAGTGACCATCTAGCGGGAAGGCAAGAGACCCAGTACTTC
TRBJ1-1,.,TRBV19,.,CASSRHTEAFF,TGTGCCAGTAGTAGGCACACTGAAGCTTTCTTT
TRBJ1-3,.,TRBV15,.,CATSRGHGENTIYF,TGTGCCACCAGCAGAGGCCACGGAGAAAACACCATATATTTT
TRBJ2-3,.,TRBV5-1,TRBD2,CASSLGLAGGRRRTDTQYF,TGCGCCAGCAGCTTAGGACTAGCGGGGGGGCGGAGGAGAACAGATACGCAGTATTTT
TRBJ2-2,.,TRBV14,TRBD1,CASSQSTGGTGELFF,TGTGCCAGCAGCCAATCGACAGGGGGTACCGGGGAGCTGTTTTTT
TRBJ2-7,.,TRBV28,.,CASSFSARSYEQYF,TGTGCCAGCAGTTTCAGTGCGCGGTCCTACGAGCAGTACTTC
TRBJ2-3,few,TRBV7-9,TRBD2,CASSGRGGLTDTQYF,TGTGCCAGCAGCGGTCGGGGGGGCCTTACAGATACGCAGTATTTT
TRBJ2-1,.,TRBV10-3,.,CAITYTGSSSYNEQFF,TGTGCCATCACTTATACAGGGTCCAGCTCCTACAATGAGCAGTTCTTC
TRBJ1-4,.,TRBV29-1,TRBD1,CSVGTGENEKLFF,TGCAGCGTTGGGACAGGGGAGAATGAAAAACTGTTTTTT
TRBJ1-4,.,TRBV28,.,CVSSSSSQFEKLFF,TGTGTCAGCAGTTCCTCGTCTCAGTTTGAAAAACTGTTTTTT
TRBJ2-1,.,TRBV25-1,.,CASSAGSNEQFF,TGTGCCAGCAGTGCAGGGTCCAATGAGCAGTTCTTC
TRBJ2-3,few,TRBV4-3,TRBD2,CASSQGTSATDTQYF,TGCGCCAGCAGCCAGGGGACTAGCGCCACAGATACGCAGTATTTT
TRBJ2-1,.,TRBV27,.,CASKGGIGYNEQFF,TGTGCCAGCAAGGGCGGGATAGGCTACAATGAGCAGTTCTTC
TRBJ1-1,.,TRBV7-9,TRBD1,CASTFSGTGGSAFF,TGTGCCAGCACCTTCTCCGGGACAGGGGGGAGTGCTTTCTTT
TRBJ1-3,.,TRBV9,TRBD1,CASSPRDRASSGNTIYF,TGTGCCAGCAGCCCCCGGGACAGAGCCTCATCTGGAAACACCATATATTTT
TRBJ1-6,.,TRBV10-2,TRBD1,CASRGQGPSPLHF,TGCGCCAGCAGGGGACAGGGCCCCTCACCCCTCCACTTT
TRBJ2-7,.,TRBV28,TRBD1,CASSLLGTGVFSYEQYF,TGTGCCAGCAGTTTACTTGGGACAGGCGTCTTCTCCTACGAGCAGTACTTC
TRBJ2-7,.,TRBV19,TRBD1,CATSSSGTGFSYEQYF,TGTGCCACCTCATCTTCCGGGACAGGCTTCTCCTACGAGCAGTACTTC
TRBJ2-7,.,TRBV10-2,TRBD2,CASSLGEGPYEQYF,TGCGCCAGCAGTCTGGGGGAGGGCCCCTACGAGCAGTACTTC
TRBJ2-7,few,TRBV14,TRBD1,CASSYLPGTGFYEQYF,TGTGCCAGCAGCTATCTACCCGGGACAGGGTTTTACGAGCAGTACTTC
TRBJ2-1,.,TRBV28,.,CASNVASEQFF,TGTGCCAGCAATGTGGCCAGTGAGCAGTTCTTC
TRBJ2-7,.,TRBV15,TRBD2,CATSRGLAGSSYEQYF,TGTGCCACCAGCCGTGGACTAGCGGGTTCTTCCTACGAGCAGTACTTC
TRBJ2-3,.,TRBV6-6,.,CASSATSSTPDTQYF,TGTGCCAGCAGTGCGACTAGTTCAACGCCAGATACGCAGTATTTT
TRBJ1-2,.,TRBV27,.,CASSLADGDYGYTF,TGTGCCAGCAGTTTGGCCGACGGGGACTATGGCTACACCTTC
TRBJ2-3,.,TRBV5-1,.,CASSLGRSTDTQYF,TGCGCCAGCAGCTTGGGGAGGAGCACAGATACGCAGTATTTT
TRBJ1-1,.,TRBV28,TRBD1,CLSRTGGTEAFF,TGTTTATCCCGGACAGGGGGCACTGAAGCTTTCTTT
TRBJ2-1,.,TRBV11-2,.,CASSPWGETPNNEQFF,TGTGCCAGCAGCCCTTGGGGGGAGACCCCTAACAATGAGCAGTTCTTC
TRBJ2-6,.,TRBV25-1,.,CASSSFSGANVLTF,TGTGCCAGCAGTAGCTTCTCTGGGGCCAACGTCCTGACTTTC
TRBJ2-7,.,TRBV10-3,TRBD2,CAIGTAGTSRTYEQYF,TGTGCCATCGGAACTGCCGGGACTAGCAGAACCTACGAGCAGTACTTC
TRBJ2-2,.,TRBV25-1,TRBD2,CATGPTSGTGELFF,TGTGCCACTGGCCCCACTAGCGGGACCGGGGAGCTGTTTTTT
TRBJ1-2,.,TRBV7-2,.,CASSLGPNYGYTF,TGTGCCAGCAGCTTAGGGCCTAACTATGGCTACACCTTC
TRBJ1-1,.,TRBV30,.,CAWSVRGVRRDQAFF,TGTGCCTGGAGTGTACGGGGGGTGCGGAGAGACCAAGCTTTCTTT
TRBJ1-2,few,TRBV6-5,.,CASQRFGNYGYTF,TGTGCCAGCCAACGCTTCGGGAACTATGGCTACACCTTC
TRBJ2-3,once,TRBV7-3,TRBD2,CASSLGERGVTDTQYF,TGTGCCAGCAGCTTAGGAGAGCGGGGGGTCACAGATACGCAGTATTTT
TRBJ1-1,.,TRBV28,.,CASSSTPREAFF,TGTGCCAGCAGTTCCACTCCCCGGGAAGCTTTCTTT
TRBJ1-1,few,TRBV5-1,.,CASGLGGVNTEAFF,TGCGCCAGCGGCCTAGGGGGAGTTAACACTGAAGCTTTCTTT